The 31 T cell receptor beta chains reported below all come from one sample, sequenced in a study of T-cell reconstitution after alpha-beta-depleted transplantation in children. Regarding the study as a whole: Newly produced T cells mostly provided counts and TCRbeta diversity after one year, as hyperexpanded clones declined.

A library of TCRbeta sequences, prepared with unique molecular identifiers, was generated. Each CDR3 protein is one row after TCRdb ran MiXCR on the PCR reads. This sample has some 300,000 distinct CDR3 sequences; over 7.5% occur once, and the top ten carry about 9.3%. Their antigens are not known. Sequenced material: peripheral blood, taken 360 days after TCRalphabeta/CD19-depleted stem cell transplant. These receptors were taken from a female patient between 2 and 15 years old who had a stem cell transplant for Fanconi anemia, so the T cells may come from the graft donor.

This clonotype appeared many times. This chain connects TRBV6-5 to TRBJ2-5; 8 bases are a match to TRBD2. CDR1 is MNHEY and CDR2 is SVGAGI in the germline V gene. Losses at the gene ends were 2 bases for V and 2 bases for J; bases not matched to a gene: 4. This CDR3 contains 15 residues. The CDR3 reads CASSYEPSGQETQYF. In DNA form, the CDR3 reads TGTGCCAGCAGTTACGAGCCTAGCGGGCAAGAGACCCAGTACTTC.

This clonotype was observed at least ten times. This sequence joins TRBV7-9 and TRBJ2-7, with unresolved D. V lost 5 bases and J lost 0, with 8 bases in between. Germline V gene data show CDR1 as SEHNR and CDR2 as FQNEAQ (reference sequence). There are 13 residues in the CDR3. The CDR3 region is CASSPVSSYEQYF. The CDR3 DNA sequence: TGTGCCAGCAGCCCTGTTAGCTCCTACGAGCAGTACTTC.

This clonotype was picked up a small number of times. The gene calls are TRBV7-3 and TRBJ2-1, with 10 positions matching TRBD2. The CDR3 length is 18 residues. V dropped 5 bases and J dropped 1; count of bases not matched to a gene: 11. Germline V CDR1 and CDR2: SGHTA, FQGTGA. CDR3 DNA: TGTGCCAGCAGCCCGACGTCATCAGCGGGGGGGTCCTACAATGAGCAGTTCTTC. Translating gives CASSPTSSAGGSYNEQFF. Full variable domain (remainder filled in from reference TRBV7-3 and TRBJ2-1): GAGVSQTPSNKVTEKGKYVELRCDPISGHTALYWYRQSLGQGPEFLIYFQGTGAADDSGLPNDRFFAVRPEGSVSTLKIQRTERGDSAVYLCASSPTSSAGGSYNEQFFGPGTRLTVL.

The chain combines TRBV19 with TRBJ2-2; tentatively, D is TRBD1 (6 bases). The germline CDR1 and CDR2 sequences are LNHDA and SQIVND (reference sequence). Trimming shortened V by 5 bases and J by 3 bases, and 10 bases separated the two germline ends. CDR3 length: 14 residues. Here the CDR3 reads CASSEDRYTGELFF. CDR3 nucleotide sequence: TGTGCCAGTAGTGAGGACAGATACACCGGGGAGCTGTTTTTT.

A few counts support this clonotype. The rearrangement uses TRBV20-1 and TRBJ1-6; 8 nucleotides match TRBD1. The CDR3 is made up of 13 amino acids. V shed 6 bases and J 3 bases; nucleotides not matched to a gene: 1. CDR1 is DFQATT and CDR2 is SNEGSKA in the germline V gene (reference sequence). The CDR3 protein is CSAGQDYNSPLHF. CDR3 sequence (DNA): TGCAGTGCGGGACAGGACTATAATTCACCCCTCCACTTT.

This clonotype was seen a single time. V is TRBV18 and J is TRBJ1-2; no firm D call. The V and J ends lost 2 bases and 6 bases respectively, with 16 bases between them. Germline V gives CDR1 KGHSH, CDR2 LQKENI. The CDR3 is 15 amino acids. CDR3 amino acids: CASSPRQEGPDGYTF. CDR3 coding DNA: TGTGCCAGCTCACCAAGGCAGGAGGGTCCTGATGGCTACACCTTC.

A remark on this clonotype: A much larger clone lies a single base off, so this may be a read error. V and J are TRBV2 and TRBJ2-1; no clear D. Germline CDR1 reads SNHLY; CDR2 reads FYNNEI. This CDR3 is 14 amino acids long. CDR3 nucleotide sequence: TGTGCCAGCAGATTGCTAGTCTCCTACAATGTGCAGTTCTTC. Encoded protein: CASRLLVSYNVQFF.

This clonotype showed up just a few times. The CDR3 nucleotides are TGTGCCACCAGCAGCTCGACTAGCGGGGCCTTCTCCTACGAGCAGTACTTC. Translated: CATSSSTSGAFSYEQYF. The chain combines TRBV15 with TRBJ2-7; 11 nucleotides line up with TRBD2. CDR3 length: 17 amino acids. Per the germline V gene, CDR1 is LNHNV and CDR2 is YYDKDF (reference sequence). With 3 bases clipped from V and 0 bases from J, the junction kept 7 bases outside the gene matches.

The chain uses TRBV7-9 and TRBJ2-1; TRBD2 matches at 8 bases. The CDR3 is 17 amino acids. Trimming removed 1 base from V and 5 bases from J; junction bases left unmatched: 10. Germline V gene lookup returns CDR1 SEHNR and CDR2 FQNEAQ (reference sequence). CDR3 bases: TGTGCCAGCAGCTTAGAGCCACGGGGGGGCCTGAACAATGAGCAGTTCTTC. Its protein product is CASSLEPRGGLNNEQFF. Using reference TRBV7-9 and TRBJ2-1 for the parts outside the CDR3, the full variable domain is DTGVSQNPRHKITKRGQNVTFRCDPISEHNRLYWYRQTLGQGPEFLTYFQNEAQLEKSRLLSDRFSAERPKGSFSTLEIQRTEQGDSAMYLCASSLEPRGGLNNEQFFGPGTRLTVL.

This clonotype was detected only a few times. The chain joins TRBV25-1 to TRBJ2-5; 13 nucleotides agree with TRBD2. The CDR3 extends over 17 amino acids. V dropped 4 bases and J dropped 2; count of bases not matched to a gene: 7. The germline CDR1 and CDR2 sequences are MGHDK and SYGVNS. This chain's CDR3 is CASSATRGLAGQETQYF. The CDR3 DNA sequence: TGTGCCAGCAGTGCGACCAGGGGACTAGCGGGACAAGAGACCCAGTACTTC.

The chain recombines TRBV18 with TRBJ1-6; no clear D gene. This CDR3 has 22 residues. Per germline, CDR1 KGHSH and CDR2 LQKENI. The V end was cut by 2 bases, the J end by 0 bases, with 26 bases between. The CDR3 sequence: CASSPWRLAPSIPGSYNSPLHF. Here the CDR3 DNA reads TGTGCCAGCTCACCATGGAGGTTAGCACCCTCCATCCCTGGCTCCTATAATTCACCCCTCCACTTT.

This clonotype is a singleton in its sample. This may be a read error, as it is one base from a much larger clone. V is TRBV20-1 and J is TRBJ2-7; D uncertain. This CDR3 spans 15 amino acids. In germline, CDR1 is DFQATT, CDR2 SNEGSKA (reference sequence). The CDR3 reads CSASPRSRIAYEQCF. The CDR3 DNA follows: TGCAGTGCTAGTCCCCGCTCTCGGATAGCCTACGAGCAGTGCTTC.

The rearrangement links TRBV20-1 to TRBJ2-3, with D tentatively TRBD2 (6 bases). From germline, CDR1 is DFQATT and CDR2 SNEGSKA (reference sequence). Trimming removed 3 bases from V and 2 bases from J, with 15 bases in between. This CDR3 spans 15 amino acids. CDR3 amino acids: CSARSFGGTTDTQYF. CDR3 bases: TGCAGTGCTAGGTCATTTGGCGGGACCACAGATACGCAGTATTTT.

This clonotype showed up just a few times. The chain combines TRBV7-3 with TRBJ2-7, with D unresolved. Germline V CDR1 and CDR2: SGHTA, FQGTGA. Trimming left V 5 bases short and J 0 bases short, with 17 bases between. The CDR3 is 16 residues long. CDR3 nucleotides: TGTGCCAGCAGCCCGTCAGGTGGACGGACCTCCTACGAGCAGTACTTC. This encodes CASSPSGGRTSYEQYF.

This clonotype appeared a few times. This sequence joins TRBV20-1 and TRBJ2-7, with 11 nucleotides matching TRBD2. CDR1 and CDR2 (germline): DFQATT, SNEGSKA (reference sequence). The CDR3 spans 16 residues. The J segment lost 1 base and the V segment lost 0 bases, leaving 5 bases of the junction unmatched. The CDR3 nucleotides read TGCAGTGCTAGAGAGGGACTAGCGGACCATTCCTACGAGCAGTACTTC. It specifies CSAREGLADHSYEQYF.

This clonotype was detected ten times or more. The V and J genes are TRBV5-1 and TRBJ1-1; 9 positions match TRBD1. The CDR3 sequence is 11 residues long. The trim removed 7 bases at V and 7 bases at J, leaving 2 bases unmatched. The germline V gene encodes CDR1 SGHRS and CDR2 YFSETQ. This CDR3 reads CASGTGSEAFF. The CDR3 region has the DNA TGCGCCAGCGGGACAGGGAGTGAAGCTTTCTTT.

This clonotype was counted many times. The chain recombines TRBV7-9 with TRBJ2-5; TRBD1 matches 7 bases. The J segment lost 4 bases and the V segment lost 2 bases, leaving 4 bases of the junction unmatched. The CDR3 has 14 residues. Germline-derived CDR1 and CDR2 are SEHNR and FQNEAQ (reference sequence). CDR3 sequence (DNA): TGTGCCAGCAGCTTAAGGGGGCAGATAGAGACCCAGTACTTC. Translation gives CASSLRGQIETQYF.

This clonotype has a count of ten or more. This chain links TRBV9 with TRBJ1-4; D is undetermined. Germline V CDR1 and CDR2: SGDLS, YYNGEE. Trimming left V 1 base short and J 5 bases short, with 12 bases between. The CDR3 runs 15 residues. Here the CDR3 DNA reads TGTGCCAGCAGCGTAATGGGAAGAGAGAATGAAAAACTGTTTTTT. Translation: CASSVMGRENEKLFF.

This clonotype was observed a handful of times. This chain's CDR3 is CASSQDIFQGSRRKYF. In nucleotides, the CDR3 is TGTGCCAGCAGCCAAGATATCTTCCAGGGTAGTCGGAGGAAGTACTTC. The chain employs TRBV3-1 and TRBJ2-7, with D perhaps being TRBD1 or TRBD2 (5 bases each). Germline CDR1 is LGHDT and CDR2 is YNNKEL (reference sequence). Trimming took 0 bases from V and 11 from J, leaving 23 bases between them. The CDR3 has 16 residues.

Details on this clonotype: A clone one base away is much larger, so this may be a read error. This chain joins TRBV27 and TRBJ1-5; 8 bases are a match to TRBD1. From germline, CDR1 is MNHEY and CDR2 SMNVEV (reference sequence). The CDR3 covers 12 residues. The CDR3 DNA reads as TGTGCCAGCAGGACAGGGGTACAGCCCAAGCATTTT. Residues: CASRTGVQPKHF.

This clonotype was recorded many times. CDR3 in amino acids: CASSESGLAEETQYF. CDR3 bases: TGCGCCAGCAGTGAGTCGGGACTAGCGGAAGAGACCCAGTACTTC. This chain uses TRBV10-1 with TRBJ2-5, with TRBD2 matching 11 bases. CDR1 WNHNN and CDR2 SYGVQD come from the germline V gene (reference sequence). V shed 0 bases and J 3 bases; nucleotides not matched to a gene: 0. The CDR3 is 15 residues long.

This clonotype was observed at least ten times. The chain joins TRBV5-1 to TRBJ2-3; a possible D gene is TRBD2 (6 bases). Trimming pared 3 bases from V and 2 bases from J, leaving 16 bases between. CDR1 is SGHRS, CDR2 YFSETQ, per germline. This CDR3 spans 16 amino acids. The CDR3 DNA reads TGCGCCAGCAGCTCCTCTCGGCGGGGACTCACAGATACGCAGTATTTT. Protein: CASSSSRRGLTDTQYF.

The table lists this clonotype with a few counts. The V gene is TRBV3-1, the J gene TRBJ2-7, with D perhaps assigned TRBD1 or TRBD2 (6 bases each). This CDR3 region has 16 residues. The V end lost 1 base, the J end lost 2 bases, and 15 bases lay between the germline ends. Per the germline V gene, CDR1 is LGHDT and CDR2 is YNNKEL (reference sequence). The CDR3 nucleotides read TGTGCCAGCAGCCAAGGCCCCCGGGGGCCCACCTACGAGCAGTACTTC. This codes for CASSQGPRGPTYEQYF.

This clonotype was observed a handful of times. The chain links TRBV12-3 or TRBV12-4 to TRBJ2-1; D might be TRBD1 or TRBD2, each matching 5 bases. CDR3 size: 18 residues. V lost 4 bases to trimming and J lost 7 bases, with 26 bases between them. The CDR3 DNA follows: TGTGCCAGCAGTTCGTATTATGGACGGGACGGCGGTAGGAATGAGCAGTTCTTC. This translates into CASSSYYGRDGGRNEQFF.

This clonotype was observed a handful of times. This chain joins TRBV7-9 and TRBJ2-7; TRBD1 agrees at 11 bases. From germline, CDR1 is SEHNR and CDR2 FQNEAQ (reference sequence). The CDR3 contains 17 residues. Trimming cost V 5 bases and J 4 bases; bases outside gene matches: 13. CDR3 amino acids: CASSPTPGQGVEYEQYV. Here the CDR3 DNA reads TGTGCCAGCAGCCCCACCCCGGGACAGGGGGTGGAGTACGAGCAGTACGTC.

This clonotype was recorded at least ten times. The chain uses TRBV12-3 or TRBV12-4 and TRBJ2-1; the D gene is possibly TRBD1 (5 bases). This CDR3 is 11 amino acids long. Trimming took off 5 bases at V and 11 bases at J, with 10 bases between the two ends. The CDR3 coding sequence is TGTGCCAGCAGTCCGAGGACAAAGCAGTTCTTC. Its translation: CASSPRTKQFF.

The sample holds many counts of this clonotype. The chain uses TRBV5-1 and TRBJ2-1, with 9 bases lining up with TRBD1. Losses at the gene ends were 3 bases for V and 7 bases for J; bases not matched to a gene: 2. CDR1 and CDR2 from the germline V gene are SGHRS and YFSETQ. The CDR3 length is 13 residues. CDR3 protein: CASSWGTGNEQFF. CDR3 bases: TGCGCCAGCAGCTGGGGGACAGGGAATGAGCAGTTCTTC.

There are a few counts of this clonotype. CDR3 region: CASYPGRDTYEQYF. In nucleotides, the CDR3 is TGTGCCTCATATCCGGGTCGAGACACCTACGAGCAGTACTTC. This sequence joins TRBV6-2 or TRBV6-3 and TRBJ2-7; unclear D gene. The CDR3 covers 14 residues. The V gene lost 11 bases and the J gene lost 2 bases, with 19 bases spanning the gap. Germline CDR1 and CDR2: MNHEY and SVGEGT.

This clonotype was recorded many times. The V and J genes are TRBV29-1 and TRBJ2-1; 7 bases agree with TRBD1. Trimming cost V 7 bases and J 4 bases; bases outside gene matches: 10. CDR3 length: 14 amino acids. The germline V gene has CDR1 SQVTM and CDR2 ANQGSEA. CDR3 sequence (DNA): TGCAGCGCCAGGGACAGAGAGACTTACAATGAGCAGTTCTTC. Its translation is CSARDRETYNEQFF.

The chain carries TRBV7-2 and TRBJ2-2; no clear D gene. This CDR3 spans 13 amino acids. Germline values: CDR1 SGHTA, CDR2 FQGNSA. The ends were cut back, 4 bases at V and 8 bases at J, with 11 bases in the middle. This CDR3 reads CASSSPGFGELFF. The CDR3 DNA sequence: TGTGCCAGCAGCTCCCCCGGGTTTGGGGAGCTGTTTTTT.

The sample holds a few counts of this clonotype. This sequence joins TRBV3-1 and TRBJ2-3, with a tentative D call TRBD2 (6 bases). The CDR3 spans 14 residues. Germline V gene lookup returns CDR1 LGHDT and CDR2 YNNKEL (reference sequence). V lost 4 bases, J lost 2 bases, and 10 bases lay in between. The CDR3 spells CASSPRDFTDTQYF. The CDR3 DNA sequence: TGTGCCAGCAGCCCCCGGGACTTCACAGATACGCAGTATTTT.